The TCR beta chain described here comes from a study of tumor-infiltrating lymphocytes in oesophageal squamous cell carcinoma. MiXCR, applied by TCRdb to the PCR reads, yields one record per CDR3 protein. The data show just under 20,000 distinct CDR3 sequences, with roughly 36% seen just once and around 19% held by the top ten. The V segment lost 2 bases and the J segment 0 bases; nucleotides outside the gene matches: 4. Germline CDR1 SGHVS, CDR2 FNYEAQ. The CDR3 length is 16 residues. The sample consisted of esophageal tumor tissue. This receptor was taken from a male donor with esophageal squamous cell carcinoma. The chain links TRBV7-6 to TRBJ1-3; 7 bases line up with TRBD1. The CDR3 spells CASSLRQGDSGNTIYF. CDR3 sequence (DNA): TGTGCCAGCAGCTTAAGACAGGGAGACTCTGGAAACACCATATATTTT.